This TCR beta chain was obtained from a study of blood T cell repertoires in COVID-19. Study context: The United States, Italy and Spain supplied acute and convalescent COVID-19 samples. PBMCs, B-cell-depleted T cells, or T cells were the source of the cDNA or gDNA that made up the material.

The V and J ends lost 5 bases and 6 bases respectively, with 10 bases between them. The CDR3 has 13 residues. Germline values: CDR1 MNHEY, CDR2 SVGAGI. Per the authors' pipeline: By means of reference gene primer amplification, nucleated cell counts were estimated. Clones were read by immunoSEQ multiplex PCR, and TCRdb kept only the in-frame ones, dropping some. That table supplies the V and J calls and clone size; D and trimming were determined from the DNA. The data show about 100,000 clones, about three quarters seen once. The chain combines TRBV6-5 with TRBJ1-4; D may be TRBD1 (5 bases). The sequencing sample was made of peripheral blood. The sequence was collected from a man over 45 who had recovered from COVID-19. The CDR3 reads CASSRTSYEKLFF. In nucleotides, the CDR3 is TGTGCCAGCAGTAGGACAAGTTATGAAAAACTGTTTTTT.